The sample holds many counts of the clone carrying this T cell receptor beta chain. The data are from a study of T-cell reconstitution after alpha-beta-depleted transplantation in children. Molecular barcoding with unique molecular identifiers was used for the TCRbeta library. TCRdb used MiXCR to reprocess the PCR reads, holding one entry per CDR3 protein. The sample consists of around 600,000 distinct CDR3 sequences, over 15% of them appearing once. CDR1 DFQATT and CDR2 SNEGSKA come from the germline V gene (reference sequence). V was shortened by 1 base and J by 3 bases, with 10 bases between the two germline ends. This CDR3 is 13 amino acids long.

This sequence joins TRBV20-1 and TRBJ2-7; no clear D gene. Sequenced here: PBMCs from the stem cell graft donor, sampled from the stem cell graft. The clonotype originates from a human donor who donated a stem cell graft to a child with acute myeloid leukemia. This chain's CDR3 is CSARATSGYEQYF. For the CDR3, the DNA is TGCAGTGCTAGAGCAACCTCAGGCTACGAGCAGTACTTC.